The next 28 T cell receptor beta chains were all read from a single sample in a study of T cells in Graves' hyperthyroidism and ophthalmopathy. TCR beta CDR3 region amplification was performed from RNA transcripts. Primed by the HTBI set, a first-round RT-PCR was run on the TCR CDR3. One entry per CDR3 protein, called by TCRdb with MiXCR from the multiplex PCR reads. The data show around 520,000 distinct CDR3 sequences, 14% seen once. Sequenced input: blood. These receptors all come from a woman aged 40 to 49 with Graves' hyperthyroidism.

The V and J genes are TRBV6-5 and TRBJ2-7; D is possibly TRBD1 (5 bases). CDR3 length: 18 residues. CDR1 is MNHEY and CDR2 is SVGAGI in the germline V gene. The V gene lost 0 bases and the J gene lost 2 bases, with 20 bases spanning the gap. In nucleotides, the CDR3 is TGTGCCAGCAGTTACTCGTACTTTGAAGGGGCGGAGACCTACGAGCAGTACTTC. The encoded protein is CASSYSYFEGAETYEQYF.

In its sample, this clonotype was seen many times. The chain links TRBV30 to TRBJ2-3; D is tentatively TRBD1 or TRBD2 (5 bases each). The CDR3 is made up of 13 amino acids. The V end was cut by 5 bases, the J end by 2 bases, with 11 bases between. From germline, CDR1 is GTSNPN and CDR2 SVGIG (reference sequence). CDR3 coding DNA: TGTGCCTGGTCCGGGACGGTCACAGATACGCAGTATTTT. This translates into CAWSGTVTDTQYF.

This clonotype showed up many times. This chain links TRBV28 with TRBJ2-1; 7 bases are a match to TRBD1. The CDR3 spans 14 residues. With V trimmed by 3 bases and J by 9 bases, 8 bases remained unmatched. CDR1 is MDHEN, CDR2 SYDVKM, per germline. DNA of the CDR3: TGTGCCAGCAGTTTCGCGACAGGGCGGAGTGAGCAGTTCTTC. This sequence encodes CASSFATGRSEQFF. The full variable domain, with the rest looked up from reference TRBV28 and TRBJ2-1, is DVKVTQSSRYLVKRTGEKVFLECVQDMDHENMFWYRQDPGLGLRLIYFSYDVKMKEKGDIPEGYSVSREKKERFSLILESASTNQTSMYLCASSFATGRSEQFFGPGTRLTVL.

Worth noting for this clonotype: This may arise from a read error, as a much more abundant clone is one base away. This chain connects TRBV3-1 to TRBJ2-1; no definite D call. This CDR3 spans 13 amino acids. Trimming took off 0 bases at V and 12 bases at J, with 12 bases between the two ends. The germline V gene has CDR1 LGHDT and CDR2 YNNKEL (reference sequence). The DNA for the CDR3 is TGTGCCAGCAGCCAAGAGAGCTGGCATGGGCAGTTCTTC. This codes for CASSQESWHGQFF.

The chain combines TRBV5-4 with TRBJ2-2; 16 bases fit TRBD2. Germline trimming cut 3 bases from V and 2 bases from J; bases unmatched to any gene: 4. Germline CDR1 reads SGHNT; CDR2 reads YYREEE (reference sequence). The CDR3 length is 18 residues. Written as DNA, the CDR3 is TGTGCCAGCAGCTCCGGGACTAGCGGGAGGGGAAACACCGGGGAGCTGTTTTTT. Translating it yields CASSSGTSGRGNTGELFF.

This chain connects TRBV19 to TRBJ1-4; D gene ambiguous. The V end was cut by 10 bases, the J end by 8 bases, with 11 bases between. CDR1 and CDR2 (germline): LNHDA, SQIVND (reference sequence). There are 11 residues in the CDR3. The CDR3 sequence: CATQSGEKLFF. The CDR3 DNA reads as TGTGCCACCCAAAGTGGAGAAAAACTGTTTTTT.

The chain combines TRBV5-8 with TRBJ2-2, with 8 nucleotides matching TRBD2. J was trimmed by 3 bases and V by 0 bases; bases with no gene match: 4. The V gene's germline CDR1 is SGHTS and CDR2 YDEGEE. The CDR3 extends over 16 amino acids. CDR3 DNA sequence: TGTGCCAGCAGCTTGGGAGCGGGAGCCTACACCGGGGAGCTGTTTTTT. Encoded protein: CASSLGAGAYTGELFF.

This clonotype was found many times. This rearrangement joins TRBV27 to TRBJ1-2; TRBD1 might be the D (6 bases). Deletions cut 6 bases from V and 3 bases from J, with 14 bases between. The CDR3 sequence is 14 residues long. Per the germline V gene, CDR1 is MNHEY and CDR2 is SMNVEV (reference sequence). CDR3 nucleotide sequence: TGTGCCAGCAGACGTACAGGGCAATACTATGGCTACACCTTC. Its protein product is CASRRTGQYYGYTF.

This clonotype was picked up a small number of times. V and J are TRBV5-6 and TRBJ1-5, with 8 bases identical to TRBD1. Germline trimming cut 2 bases from V and 7 bases from J; bases unmatched to any gene: 5. Germline V gene sequence: CDR1 SGHDT, CDR2 YYEEEE. CDR3 length: 14 residues. CDR3 nucleotides: TGTGCCAGCAGCTTCGGACAGGGCGGACAGCCCCAGCATTTT. Its translation is CASSFGQGGQPQHF.

This clonotype was seen at least ten times. The chain recombines TRBV5-5 with TRBJ1-1; tentative D call: TRBD1 (5 bases). Trimming cost V 4 bases and J 8 bases, with 15 bases left between them. The CDR3 runs 13 residues. Germline V CDR1 and CDR2: SGHKS, YYEKEE (reference sequence). CDR3: CASSTGFEAEAFF. The DNA of the CDR3 is TGTGCCAGCAGCACAGGTTTTGAAGCAGAAGCTTTCTTT.

This clonotype was seen ten or more times. The chain couples TRBV5-1 to TRBJ2-3; perhaps TRBD1 as D (6 bases). From germline, CDR1 is SGHRS and CDR2 YFSETQ. V was trimmed by 4 bases and J by 2 bases, leaving 11 bases between them. The CDR3 spans 14 residues. This CDR3 reads CASSKGQYTDTQYF. CDR3 DNA sequence: TGCGCCAGCAGCAAAGGACAGTACACAGATACGCAGTATTTT.

This clonotype has ten or more counts. The V and J genes are TRBV28 and TRBJ2-7; a possible D gene is TRBD2 (5 bases). Trimming shortened V by 7 bases and J by 2 bases, and 12 bases separated the two germline ends. Germline assignment: CDR1 MDHEN and CDR2 SYDVKM. The CDR3 has 13 amino acids. In DNA form, the CDR3 reads TGTGCCAGCACGCGTCCGGGGACCTACGAGCAGTACTTC. Residues: CASTRPGTYEQYF.

The chain carries TRBV7-9 and TRBJ2-2; perhaps TRBD1 as D (7 bases). V dropped 1 base and J dropped 7 bases, with 16 bases sitting between them. CDR1 and CDR2 (germline): SEHNR, FQNEAQ (reference sequence). The CDR3 has 16 amino acids. The CDR3 region has the DNA TGTGCCAGCAGCTTAGGGACAGGAGGGTCGGTCGGGGAGCTGTTTTTT. It codes for CASSLGTGGSVGELFF.

This clonotype was detected only a few times. This chain connects TRBV15 to TRBJ2-7; 14 nucleotides match TRBD2. The CDR3 extends over 15 amino acids. Germline V gene lookup returns CDR1 LNHNV and CDR2 YYDKDF (reference sequence). V dropped 5 bases and J dropped 5; count of bases not matched to a gene: 5. CDR3 coding DNA: TGTGCCACCAGCCACGGGACTAGCGGGAGCAACGAGCAGTACTTC. Its protein product is CATSHGTSGSNEQYF.

There are a few counts of this clonotype. The chain is built from TRBV14 and TRBJ2-1; 10 bases line up with TRBD2. This CDR3 is 20 amino acids long. Germline V lookup: CDR1 SGHDN, CDR2 FVKESK. V shed 0 bases, J shed 0 bases, and the junction held 11 bases outside the gene matches. In DNA, the CDR3 is TGTGCCAGCAGCCAAGATACTTGGACTAGCGGAAGCCTCTCCTACAATGAGCAGTTCTTC. Amino acid sequence: CASSQDTWTSGSLSYNEQFF.

This clonotype was found many times. This chain uses TRBV20-1 with TRBJ1-1, with D possibly being TRBD1 (5 bases). In germline, CDR1 is DFQATT, CDR2 SNEGSKA (reference sequence). The CDR3 totals 14 residues. V was trimmed by 4 bases and J by 0 bases, leaving 12 bases between them. The CDR3 loop is CSATGDRMNTEAFF. The CDR3 DNA reads as TGCAGTGCTACCGGGGACCGCATGAACACTGAAGCTTTCTTT.

The rearrangement links TRBV28 to TRBJ2-7; D is perhaps TRBD2 (6 bases). This CDR3 region has 12 residues. Germline CDR1 reads MDHEN; CDR2 reads SYDVKM. Trimming left V 8 bases short and J 2 bases short, with 10 bases between. CDR3 in DNA: TGTGCCAGCGGGAGCGGGCCCTACGAGCAGTACTTC. Its protein is CASGSGPYEQYF.

This clonotype was found a few times. The chain has TRBV27 and TRBJ1-1; D is perhaps TRBD1 (5 bases). Per the germline V gene, CDR1 is MNHEY and CDR2 is SMNVEV (reference sequence). The CDR3 length is 15 residues. V lost 5 bases and J lost 1, with 14 bases in between. The CDR3 DNA reads as TGTGCCAGCAGTCCTTGGGACGGGGCGAACACTGAAGCTTTCTTT. It is translated as CASSPWDGANTEAFF.

The chain carries TRBV6-1 and TRBJ2-3; 7 bases align to TRBD2. Looked up from germline, CDR1 is MNHNS and CDR2 is SASEGT. Unmatched junction bases numbered 9, after V lost 3 bases and J lost 6 bases. This CDR3 spans 15 amino acids. CDR3 bases: TGTGCCAGCAGTGACCCGGCGGGAGATTTTGATACGCAGTATTTT. The encoded protein is CASSDPAGDFDTQYF.

The rearrangement joins TRBV15 to TRBJ2-7; TRBD2 matches at 9 bases. CDR3 size: 15 residues. After removal of 4 bases from V and 7 bases from J, the junction contained 11 bases not matched to a gene. Per the germline V gene, CDR1 is LNHNV and CDR2 is YYDKDF (reference sequence). CDR3 sequence: CATSKAGGISNEQYF. In DNA form, the CDR3 reads TGTGCCACCAGCAAAGCGGGAGGAATTTCGAATGAGCAGTACTTC.

This clonotype was seen ten or more times. This chain joins TRBV3-1 and TRBJ2-5; tentatively, D is TRBD2 (5 bases). Germline CDR1 and CDR2: LGHDT and YNNKEL (reference sequence). This CDR3 spans 14 amino acids. Trimming shortened V by 3 bases and J by 4 bases, and 12 bases separated the two germline ends. Here the CDR3 DNA reads TGTGCCAGCAGCCACCTGGCGGGCGGAGAGACCCAGTACTTC. Protein: CASSHLAGGETQYF.

This clonotype appeared a few times. A much larger clone lies one base from this, so it may be a read error. The V call is TRBV20-1, the J call TRBJ2-3; D tentatively reads TRBD1 or TRBD2 (5 bases each). The CDR3 covers 11 residues. V dropped 3 bases and J dropped 5 bases, with 6 bases sitting between them. Germline CDR1 is DFQATT and CDR2 is SNEGSKA (reference sequence). The DNA for the CDR3 is TGCAGTGCTAGTGGGGGAGATACGCAGTATTTT. This sequence encodes CSASGGDTQYF.

The gene calls are TRBV20-1 and TRBJ2-1, with TRBD2 identical over 9 bases. The V and J ends lost 0 bases and 2 bases, in that order; junction bases with no gene match: 8. Germline loops: CDR1 DFQATT, CDR2 SNEGSKA (reference sequence). The CDR3 loop spans 17 amino acids. This chain's CDR3 is CSARDRSSGNTYNEQFF. The DNA for the CDR3 is TGCAGTGCTAGAGATAGGTCTAGCGGGAACACCTACAATGAGCAGTTCTTC.

This clonotype was picked up many times. This CDR3 is CASSLERNQPQHF. The CDR3 DNA sequence: TGTGCCAGCAGCTTAGAACGCAATCAGCCCCAGCATTTT. The rearrangement joins TRBV7-2 to TRBJ1-5; D is uncertain. The CDR3 runs 13 residues. Germline assignment: CDR1 SGHTA and CDR2 FQGNSA. Trimming removed 1 base from V and 2 bases from J, with 3 bases in between.

The V and J genes are TRBV19 and TRBJ2-2, with D perhaps given as TRBD1 or TRBD2 (5 bases each). Per the germline V gene, CDR1 is LNHDA and CDR2 is SQIVND (reference sequence). The V end lost 1 base, the J end lost 4 bases, and 10 bases lay between the germline ends. The CDR3 extends over 15 amino acids. The CDR3 here is CASSIGGTPTGELFF. The CDR3, as DNA: TGTGCCAGTAGTATAGGGGGGACGCCCACCGGGGAGCTGTTTTTT.

About this clonotype: It may be a read error: a sequence one base away is much more abundant. This rearrangement joins TRBV5-1 to TRBJ1-5, with unresolved D. Germline V gives CDR1 SGHRS, CDR2 YFSETQ. The CDR3 loop spans 15 amino acids. Trimming removed 6 bases from V and 5 bases from J, with 18 bases in between. CDR3 protein: CASTQRAQPHQPQHF. The CDR3 DNA sequence: TGCGCCAGCACCCAACGGGCACAGCCTCATCAGCCCCAGCATTTT. The full variable domain, completed using reference TRBV5-1 and TRBJ1-5, is KAGVTQTPRYLIKTRGQQVTLSCSPISGHRSVSWYQQTPGQGLQFLFEYFSETQRNKGNFPGRFSGRQFSNSRSEMNVSTLELGDSALYLCASTQRAQPHQPQHFGDGTRLSIL.

The rearrangement uses TRBV20-1 and TRBJ1-1; D gene ambiguous. This CDR3 comprises 14 residues. Per the germline V gene, CDR1 is DFQATT and CDR2 is SNEGSKA (reference sequence). V was shortened by 0 bases and J by 1 base, with 9 bases between the two germline ends. The CDR3 loop is CSARDRRSNTEAFF. The DNA for the CDR3 is TGCAGTGCTAGAGATCGCAGGTCGAACACTGAAGCTTTCTTT.

This clonotype was counted a few times. The chain carries TRBV29-1 and TRBJ2-2, with no clear D. V was cut by 3 bases and J by 4 bases, with 0 bases left in between. This CDR3 contains 10 residues. Germline-derived CDR1 and CDR2 are SQVTM and ANQGSEA. The CDR3 sequence is CSVDTGELFF. Written as DNA, the CDR3 is TGCAGCGTTGACACCGGGGAGCTGTTTTTT.